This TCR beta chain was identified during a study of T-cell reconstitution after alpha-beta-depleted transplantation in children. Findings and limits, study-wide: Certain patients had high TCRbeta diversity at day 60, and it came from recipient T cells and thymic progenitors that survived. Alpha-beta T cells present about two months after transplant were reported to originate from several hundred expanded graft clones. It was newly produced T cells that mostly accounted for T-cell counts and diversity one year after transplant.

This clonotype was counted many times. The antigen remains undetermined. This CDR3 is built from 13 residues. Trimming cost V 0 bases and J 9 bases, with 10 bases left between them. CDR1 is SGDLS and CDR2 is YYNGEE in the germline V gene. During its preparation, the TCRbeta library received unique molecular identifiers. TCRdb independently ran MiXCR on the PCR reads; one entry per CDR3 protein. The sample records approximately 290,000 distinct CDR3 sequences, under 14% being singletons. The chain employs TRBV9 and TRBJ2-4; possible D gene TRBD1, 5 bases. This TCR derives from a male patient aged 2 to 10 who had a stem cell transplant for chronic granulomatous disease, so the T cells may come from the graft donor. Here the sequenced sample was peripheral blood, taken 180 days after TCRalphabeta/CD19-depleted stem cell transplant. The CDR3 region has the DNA TGTGCCAGCAGCGTAGAAGGGGTGGGCATTCAGTACTTC. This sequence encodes CASSVEGVGIQYF.